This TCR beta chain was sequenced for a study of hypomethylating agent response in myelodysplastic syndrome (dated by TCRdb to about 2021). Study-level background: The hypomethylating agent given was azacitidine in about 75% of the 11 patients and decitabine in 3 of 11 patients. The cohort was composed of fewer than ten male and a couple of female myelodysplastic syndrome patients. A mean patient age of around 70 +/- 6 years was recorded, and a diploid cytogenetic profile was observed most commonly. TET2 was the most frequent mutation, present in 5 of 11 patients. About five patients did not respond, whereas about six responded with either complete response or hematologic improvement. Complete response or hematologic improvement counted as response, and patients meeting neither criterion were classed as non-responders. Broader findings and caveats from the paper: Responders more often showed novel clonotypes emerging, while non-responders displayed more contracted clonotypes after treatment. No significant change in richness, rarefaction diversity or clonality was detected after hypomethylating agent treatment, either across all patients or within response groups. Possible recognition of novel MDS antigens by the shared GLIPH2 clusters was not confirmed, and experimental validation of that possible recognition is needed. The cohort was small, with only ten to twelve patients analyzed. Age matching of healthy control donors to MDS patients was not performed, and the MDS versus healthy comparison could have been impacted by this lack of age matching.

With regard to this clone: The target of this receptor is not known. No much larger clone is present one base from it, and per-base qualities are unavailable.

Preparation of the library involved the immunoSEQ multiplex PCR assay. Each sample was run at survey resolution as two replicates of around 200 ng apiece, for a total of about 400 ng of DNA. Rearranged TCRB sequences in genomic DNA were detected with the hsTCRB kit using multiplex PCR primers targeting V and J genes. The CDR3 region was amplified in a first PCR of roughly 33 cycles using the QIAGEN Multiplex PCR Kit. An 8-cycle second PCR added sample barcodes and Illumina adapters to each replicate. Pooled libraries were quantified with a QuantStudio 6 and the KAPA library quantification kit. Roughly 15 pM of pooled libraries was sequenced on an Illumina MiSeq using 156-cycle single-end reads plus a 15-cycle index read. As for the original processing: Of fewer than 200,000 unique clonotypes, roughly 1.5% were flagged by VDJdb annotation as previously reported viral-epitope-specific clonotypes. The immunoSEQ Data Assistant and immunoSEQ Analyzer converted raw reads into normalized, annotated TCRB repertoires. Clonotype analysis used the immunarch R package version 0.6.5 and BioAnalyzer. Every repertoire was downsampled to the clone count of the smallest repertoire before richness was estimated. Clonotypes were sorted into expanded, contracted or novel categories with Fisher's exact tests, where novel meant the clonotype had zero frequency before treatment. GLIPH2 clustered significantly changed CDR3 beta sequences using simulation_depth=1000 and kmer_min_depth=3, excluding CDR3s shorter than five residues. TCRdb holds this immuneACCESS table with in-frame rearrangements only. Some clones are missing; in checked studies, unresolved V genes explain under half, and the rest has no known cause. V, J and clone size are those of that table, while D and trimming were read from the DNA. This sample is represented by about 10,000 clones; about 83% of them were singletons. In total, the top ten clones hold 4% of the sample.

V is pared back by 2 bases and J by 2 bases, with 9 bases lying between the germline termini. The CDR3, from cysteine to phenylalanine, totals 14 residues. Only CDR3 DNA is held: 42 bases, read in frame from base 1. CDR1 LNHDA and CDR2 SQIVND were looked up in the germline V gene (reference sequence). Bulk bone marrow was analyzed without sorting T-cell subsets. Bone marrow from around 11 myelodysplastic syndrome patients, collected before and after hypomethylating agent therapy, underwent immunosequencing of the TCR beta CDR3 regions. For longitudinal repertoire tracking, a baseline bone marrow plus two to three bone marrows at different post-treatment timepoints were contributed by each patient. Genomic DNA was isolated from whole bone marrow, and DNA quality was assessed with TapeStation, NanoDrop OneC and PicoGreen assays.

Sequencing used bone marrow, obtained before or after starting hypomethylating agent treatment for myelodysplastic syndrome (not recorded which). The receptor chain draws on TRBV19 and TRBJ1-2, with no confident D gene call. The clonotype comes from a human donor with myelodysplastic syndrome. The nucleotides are TGTGCCAGTAGTATAATCCCGAGGAACTATGGCTACACCTTC. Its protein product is CASSIIPRNYGYTF.